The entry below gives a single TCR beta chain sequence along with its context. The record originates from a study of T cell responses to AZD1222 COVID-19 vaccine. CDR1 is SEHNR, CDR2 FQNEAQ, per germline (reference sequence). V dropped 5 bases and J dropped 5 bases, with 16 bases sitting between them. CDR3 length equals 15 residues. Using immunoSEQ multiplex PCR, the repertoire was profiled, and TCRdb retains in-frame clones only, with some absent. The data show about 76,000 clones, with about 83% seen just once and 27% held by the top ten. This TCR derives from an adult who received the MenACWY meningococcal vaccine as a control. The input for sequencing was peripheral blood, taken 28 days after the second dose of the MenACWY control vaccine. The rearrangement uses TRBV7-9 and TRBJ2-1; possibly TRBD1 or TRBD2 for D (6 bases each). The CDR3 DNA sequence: TGTGCCAGCAGCCCAGGGGACTGGGGGCACAATGAGCAGTTCTTC. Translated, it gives CASSPGDWGHNEQFF.